Given below is one T cell receptor (beta chain) in context. This sample was taken from a study of blood T cell repertoires in COVID-19. Authors' methods: Nucleated cell number was recorded as an estimate derived from reference gene primer amplification. Sequencing used immunoSEQ multiplex PCR; TCRdb keeps in-frame clones, though not all of them. V and J calls and clone size are those listed in that table; D and trimming were worked out from the DNA. Here the sample spans around 250,000 clones, around 90% being singletons. CDR1 and CDR2 from the germline V gene are LGHNT and FRNRAP. This CDR3 contains 16 residues. V lost 5 bases and J lost 3; bases outside the gene matches: 9.

The rearrangement uses TRBV12-5 and TRBJ1-5; 8 bases line up with TRBD1. The source of this sequence is a human donor in a cohort sampled during active COVID-19. Sequences were obtained from peripheral blood. Here the CDR3 reads CASGTKDRVDNQPQHF. The CDR3 coding sequence is TGTGCTAGTGGTACAAAGGACAGGGTCGACAATCAGCCCCAGCATTTT.